These T cell receptor beta chains were read from a single sample in a study of blood T cell repertoires in COVID-19. Sequenced by immunoSEQ multiplex PCR; TCRdb stores in-frame clones only, minus some. The sample comprises 55,000 or so clones, about 88% of which are singletons, and under 8.5% rests with the top ten. Sample: peripheral blood. The receptors were gathered from a man aged 60-69 years with active COVID-19. Both conserved end residues are part of each CDR3. A D gene is named only where the DNA matches it firmly. Where a row states a size, it is once, few, many or the class of an expanded clone; other rows omit it.

d_gene,v_gene,abundance,j_gene,CDR3aa,CDR3nt
NA,TRBV4-1,NA,TRBJ1-1,CASSEAVRVGEAFF,TGCGCCAGCAGCGAAGCGGTCAGGGTTGGTGAAGCTTTCTTT
NA,TRBV6-1,NA,TRBJ2-1,CASSERGGDEQFF,TGTGCCAGCAGTGAAAGGGGGGGTGATGAGCAGTTCTTC
NA,TRBV7-9,NA,TRBJ1-5,CASSFDTGSQPQHF,TGTGCCAGCAGCTTCGACACCGGGAGTCAGCCCCAGCATTTT
NA,TRBV2,NA,TRBJ2-1,CASSERISGNEQFF,TGTGCCAGCAGTGAAAGAATCAGCGGCAATGAGCAGTTCTTC
TRBD1,TRBV30,NA,TRBJ2-3,CAWSATGVTDTQYF,TGTGCCTGGAGTGCGACAGGGGTGACAGATACGCAGTATTTT
NA,TRBV6-5,NA,TRBJ1-2,CASSYSAQANYGYTF,TGTGCCAGCAGTTACTCCGCACAGGCCAACTATGGCTACACCTTC
TRBD2,TRBV5-1,few,TRBJ2-3,CASSLGRLAGGVTDTQYF,TGCGCCAGCAGCTTGGGGCGACTAGCGGGAGGGGTAACAGATACGCAGTATTTT
NA,TRBV6-6,once,TRBJ1-1,CASSYPDLRVGTEAFF,TGTGCCAGCAGTTACCCAGACCTCAGGGTGGGGACTGAAGCTTTCTTT
TRBD1,TRBV4-1,NA,TRBJ2-7,CASSQVNRGPDEQYF,TGCGCCAGCAGCCAAGTTAACAGGGGGCCGGACGAGCAGTACTTC
NA,TRBV4-2,NA,TRBJ2-1,CASSQGPLASRLNNEQFF,TGTGCCAGCAGCCAAGGACCTCTCGCGTCACGACTTAACAATGAGCAGTTCTTC
TRBD1,TRBV6-5,NA,TRBJ1-6,CASWWTGLEPPLHF,TGTGCCAGCTGGTGGACAGGGCTGGAACCACCCCTCCACTTT
NA,TRBV2,NA,TRBJ2-1,CASSESLVVHEQFF,TGTGCCAGCAGTGAATCCCTAGTAGTACATGAGCAGTTCTTC
NA,TRBV30,NA,TRBJ1-2,CAWSVQEGYGYTF,TGTGCCTGGAGTGTACAGGAGGGGTATGGCTACACCTTC
TRBD1,TRBV18,NA,TRBJ2-6,CASSPTTGGTGANVLTF,TGTGCCAGCTCACCGACGACAGGGGGCACTGGGGCCAACGTCCTGACTTTC